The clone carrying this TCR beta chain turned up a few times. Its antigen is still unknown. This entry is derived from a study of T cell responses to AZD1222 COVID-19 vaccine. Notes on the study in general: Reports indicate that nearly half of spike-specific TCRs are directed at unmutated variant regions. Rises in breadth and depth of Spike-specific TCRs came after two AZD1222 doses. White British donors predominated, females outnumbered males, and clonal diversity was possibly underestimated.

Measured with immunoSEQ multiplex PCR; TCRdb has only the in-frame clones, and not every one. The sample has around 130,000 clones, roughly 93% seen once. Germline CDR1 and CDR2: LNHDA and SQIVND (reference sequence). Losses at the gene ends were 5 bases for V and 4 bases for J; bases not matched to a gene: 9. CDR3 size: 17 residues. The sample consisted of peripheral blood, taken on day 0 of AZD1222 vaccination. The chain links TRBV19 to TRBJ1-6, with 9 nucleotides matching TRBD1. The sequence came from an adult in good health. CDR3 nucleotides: TGTGCCAGTAGTGACCGGGACAGGGCGGTATATAATTCACCCCTCCACTTT. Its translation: CASSDRDRAVYNSPLHF.